This passage covers 28 T cell receptor beta chains from one sample sequenced in a study of blood T cell repertoires in COVID-19. The table came from immunoSEQ multiplex PCR; TCRdb's copy has only in-frame clones and leaves some out. The sample has approximately 270,000 clones; over 80% are singletons. Material: PBMCs or T cells enriched from blood (not recorded which). The receptors originated from a human donor in a cohort exposed to, infected with or recovered from COVID-19 (not recorded which). The donor label of this sample is uncertain.

J is TRBJ2-3 and V is TRBV2; 8 bases agree with TRBD2. Losses at the gene ends were 5 bases for V and 1 base for J; bases not matched to a gene: 2. The CDR3 sequence is 14 residues long. Germline CDR1 reads SNHLY; CDR2 reads FYNNEI. Here the CDR3 DNA reads TGTGCCAGCAGTAAGACTAGCGGCACAGATACGCAGTATTTT. Residues: CASSKTSGTDTQYF.

The chain employs TRBV2 and TRBJ2-7; 9 bases line up with TRBD2. Germline values: CDR1 SNHLY, CDR2 FYNNEI. V trimming: 6 bases; J trimming: 5 bases; junction bases outside the gene matches: 8. The CDR3 loop spans 14 amino acids. The CDR3 loop reads CASREPGLAHEQYF. The CDR3 bases are TGTGCCAGCAGGGAACCGGGACTAGCTCACGAGCAGTACTTC. Full variable domain (remainder filled in from reference TRBV2 and TRBJ2-7): EPEVTQTPSHQVTQMGQEVILRCVPISNHLYFYWYRQILGQKVEFLVSFYNNEISEKSEIFDDQFSVERPDGSNFTLKIRSTKLEDSAMYFCASREPGLAHEQYFGPGTRLTVT.

V usage is TRBV19 and J usage is TRBJ1-5, with 8 bases matching TRBD1. This CDR3 contains 15 residues. Germline V gene data show CDR1 as LNHDA and CDR2 as SQIVND (reference sequence). Unmatched junction bases numbered 7, after V lost 6 bases and J lost 3 bases. This chain's CDR3 is CASRRQGYSNQPQHF. The CDR3 DNA reads TGTGCCAGTAGACGACAGGGGTATTCCAATCAGCCCCAGCATTTT.

This chain links TRBV3-1 (or the pseudogene TRBV3-2) with TRBJ2-7; TRBD2 matches 14 bases. Germline assignment: CDR1 LGHDT and CDR2 YNNKEL (reference sequence). This CDR3 has 15 residues. Unmatched junction bases numbered 4, after V lost 4 bases and J lost 5 bases. CDR3 bases: TGTGCCAGCAGCCCCAGACTAGCGGGGGGGAACGAGCAGTACTTC. As protein: CASSPRLAGGNEQYF.

This clone showed up just a few times. V is TRBV6-4 and J is TRBJ2-3; 8 positions agree with TRBD1. The length of the CDR3 is 15 residues. V lost 3 bases to trimming and J lost 0 bases; unmatched junction nucleotides: 2. Looked up from germline, CDR1 is MRHNA and CDR2 is SNTAGT. As DNA, the CDR3 is TGTGCCAGCAGTGAAGGACAGGGTAGCACAGATACGCAGTATTTT. Translated: CASSEGQGSTDTQYF.

As DNA, the CDR3 is TGTGCCAGCAGCGAACAGGGGGGCCTTAATGAAAAACTGTTTTTT. Translation gives CASSEQGGLNEKLFF. This chain links TRBV13 with TRBJ1-4; TRBD1 matches at 8 bases. This CDR3 region has 15 residues. V lost 5 bases to trimming and J lost 4 bases; unmatched junction nucleotides: 6. The germline gives CDR1 PRHDT, CDR2 FYEKMQ (reference sequence).

This rearrangement joins TRBV5-1 to TRBJ2-1; no clear D gene. Germline CDR1 and CDR2: SGHRS and YFSETQ. This CDR3 has 15 amino acids. Trimming stripped 0 bases from V and 6 bases from J, with 13 bases between. Here the CDR3 DNA reads TGCGCCAGCAGCTTGGGTGGGCCGCTTATCAATGAGCAGTTCTTC. Translated: CASSLGGPLINEQFF.

CDR3 sequence reads: CASSAEQGDGNQPQHF. The CDR3 DNA reads TGTGCCAGCAGCGCAGAACAGGGTGACGGAAATCAGCCCCAGCATTTT. The rearrangement links TRBV9 to TRBJ1-5; a possible D gene is TRBD1 (6 bases). The CDR3 runs to 16 residues. The germline V gene encodes CDR1 SGDLS and CDR2 YYNGEE. V lost 3 bases to trimming and J lost 4 bases, with 17 bases between them. The variable domain in full, completed from reference TRBV9 and TRBJ1-5, reads DSGVTQTPKHLITATGQRVTLRCSPRSGDLSVYWYQQSLDQGLQFLIQYYNGEERAKGNILERFSAQQFPDLHSELNLSSLELGDSALYFCASSAEQGDGNQPQHFGDGTRLSIL.

In this sample, this clone turned up once. This chain connects TRBV5-6 to TRBJ2-5; 12 positions match TRBD2. V dropped 0 bases and J dropped 2; count of bases not matched to a gene: 5. This CDR3 region has 17 residues. Germline loops: CDR1 SGHDT, CDR2 YYEEEE. The DNA for the CDR3 is TGTGCCAGCAGCTTGGCGGCTAGCGGGGGGGGTCAAGAGACCCAGTACTTC. This sequence encodes CASSLAASGGGQETQYF.

This sequence joins TRBV27 and TRBJ2-1; D is possibly TRBD1 (5 bases). Trimming took 7 bases from V and 5 from J, leaving 9 bases between them. The V gene's germline CDR1 is MNHEY and CDR2 SMNVEV (reference sequence). The CDR3 loop spans 12 amino acids. The CDR3 sequence: CASKTENNEQFF. DNA of the CDR3: TGTGCCAGCAAGACAGAGAACAATGAGCAGTTCTTC.

This clone was seen once. The CDR3 protein is CASSLGTTRPGNEQFF. For the CDR3, the DNA is TGCGCCAGCAGCTTGGGGACTACCCGACCGGGGAATGAGCAGTTCTTC. This chain links TRBV5-1 with TRBJ2-1; perhaps TRBD2 as D (6 bases). This CDR3 is built from 16 residues. Trimming removed 0 bases from V and 7 bases from J, with 17 bases in between. Germline CDR1 reads SGHRS; CDR2 reads YFSETQ.

The J gene is TRBJ1-1, the V gene TRBV19; D not certain. Looked up from germline, CDR1 is LNHDA and CDR2 is SQIVND (reference sequence). The CDR3 runs to 15 residues. V was trimmed by 6 bases and J by 3 bases, leaving 17 bases between them. The CDR3 DNA follows: TGTGCCAGTAGATGGTGGGGAGGGCTCGACACTGAAGCTTTCTTT. Its translation is CASRWWGGLDTEAFF.

The rearrangement uses TRBV28 and TRBJ2-6, with 8 bases identical to TRBD2. The CDR3 length is 18 residues. Trimming removed 4 bases from V and 4 bases from J; junction bases left unmatched: 12. Germline values: CDR1 MDHEN, CDR2 SYDVKM. CDR3 region: CASSSLGRLAGGANVLTF. For the CDR3, the DNA is TGTGCCAGCAGTTCCCTAGGGCGCCTAGCGGGCGGGGCCAACGTCCTGACTTTC.

This clone showed up just a few times. This sample also contains other DNA sequences that code for the same CDR3. J is TRBJ2-7 and V is TRBV4-3; 8 bases are shared with TRBD1. The CDR3 covers 15 residues. Germline V CDR1 and CDR2: LGHNA, YSLEER. J was trimmed by 0 bases and V by 1 base; bases with no gene match: 2. The CDR3 bases are TGCGCCAGCAGCCAAGGGACAGGGCCCTCCTACGAGCAGTACTTC. The encoded protein is CASSQGTGPSYEQYF.

This chain joins TRBV5-1 and TRBJ1-3; D possibly corresponds to TRBD1 (6 bases). Germline V gene data show CDR1 as SGHRS and CDR2 as YFSETQ. The CDR3 has 15 amino acids. Between the trimmed V and J ends, which lost 2 bases and 4 bases, there was a span of 13 bases. The CDR3 DNA is TGCGCCAGCAGCTTCCAAGGACAGTCCGGAAACACCATATATTTT. Translated, it gives CASSFQGQSGNTIYF.

To note about this clone: The germline gene is not matched at one end of the junction; a read error may be the cause. The chain is built from TRBV4-1 and TRBJ1-2; D call uncertain. This CDR3 comprises 13 residues. Germline V lookup: CDR1 MGHRA, CDR2 YSYEKL. In nucleotides, the CDR3 is TGCGCCAGCAGCCAAGAGGTTGTTTCGAGTATAAGATTC. Amino acids: CASSQEVVSSIRF.

DNA for the CDR3: TGCGCCAGCAGCCCCTCGAAACCGGAGGAGCAGTACTTC. It translates to CASSPSKPEEQYF. J is TRBJ2-7 and V is TRBV5-1; D is unclear. The ends were cut back, 4 bases at V and 7 bases at J, with 15 bases in the middle. This CDR3 comprises 13 residues. The germline gives CDR1 SGHRS, CDR2 YFSETQ.

V gene TRBV27 combines with J gene TRBJ1-2; unclear D gene. The germline V gene has CDR1 MNHEY and CDR2 SMNVEV (reference sequence). The CDR3 covers 14 residues. The V gene lost 6 bases and the J gene lost 1 base, with 12 bases spanning the gap. CDR3 region: CASRSEGFNYGYTF. The CDR3 coding sequence is TGTGCCAGCAGGAGCGAAGGATTTAACTATGGCTACACCTTC.

In nucleotides, the CDR3 is TGTGCCTGGAGTGTTATGGCAGGGAGGAATCAGCCCCAGCATTTT. Protein sequence: CAWSVMAGRNQPQHF. The chain couples TRBV30 to TRBJ1-5; D may be TRBD1 (5 bases). V was pared by 0 bases and J by 4 bases, with 13 bases between. The CDR3 length is 15 residues. Germline V CDR1 and CDR2: GTSNPN, SVGIG (reference sequence).

This clone appeared once. The chain employs TRBV7-9 and TRBJ1-2; no clear D. V shed 5 bases and J shed 1 base, with 11 bases lying between them. This CDR3 is built from 14 residues. The germline gives CDR1 SEHNR, CDR2 FQNEAQ (reference sequence). CDR3 sequence: CASSQSAVNYGYTF. The CDR3 coding sequence is TGTGCCAGCAGCCAATCCGCAGTTAACTATGGCTACACCTTC.

This clone is a singleton in its sample. The chain joins TRBV19 to TRBJ1-5; the match to TRBD1 covers 8 bases. V gave up 0 bases and J gave up 2 bases; unmatched junction bases: 18. The CDR3 contains 21 residues. Germline assignment: CDR1 LNHDA and CDR2 SQIVND (reference sequence). CDR3 sequence: CASSIDWETGDGLLGNQPQHF. CDR3 bases: TGTGCCAGTAGTATAGATTGGGAGACAGGGGACGGTTTATTAGGCAATCAGCCCCAGCATTTT. Supplemented by reference TRBV19 and TRBJ1-5, the full variable domain reads DGGITQSPKYLFRKEGQNVTLSCEQNLNHDAMYWYRQDPGQGLRLIYYSQIVNDFQKGDIAEGYSVSREKKESFPLTVTSAQKNPTAFYLCASSIDWETGDGLLGNQPQHFGDGTRLSIL.

V and J are TRBV5-1 and TRBJ2-7; tentative D call: TRBD1 (6 bases). There are 14 residues in the CDR3. Germline CDR1 is SGHRS and CDR2 is YFSETQ. Trimming removed 0 bases from V and 1 base from J, with 8 bases in between. The CDR3 nucleotides are TGCGCCAGCAGCTTGGCCGGGACATCCTACGAGCAGTACTTC. The encoded protein is CASSLAGTSYEQYF.

CDR3 residues: CATLGAGRSNNQPQHF. Written as DNA, the CDR3 is TGTGCCACCCTGGGGGCAGGGCGATCTAACAATCAGCCCCAGCATTTT. The chain combines TRBV24-1 with TRBJ1-5; D may be TRBD1 (6 bases). Germline loops: CDR1 KGHDR, CDR2 SFDVKD. Trimming shortened V by 9 bases and J by 3 bases, and 20 bases separated the two germline ends. The CDR3 is 16 amino acids.

The CDR3 sequence is CASSLGPLGKTQYF. CDR3 DNA sequence: TGTGCCAGCAGTCTTGGGCCCCTCGGGAAGACCCAGTACTTC. This chain links TRBV27 with TRBJ2-5; TRBD2 is a possible D gene (5 bases). The V gene lost 5 bases and the J gene lost 6 bases, with 16 bases spanning the gap. Germline V lookup: CDR1 MNHEY, CDR2 SMNVEV (reference sequence). The CDR3 is 14 amino acids.

V and J are TRBV5-4 and TRBJ2-7; 7 nucleotides agree with TRBD2. Germline CDR1 reads SGHNT; CDR2 reads YYREEE (reference sequence). This CDR3 is built from 10 residues. The chain's CDR3 is CAAGRGEQYF. The DNA of the CDR3 is TGTGCGGCGGGGCGGGGGGAGCAGTACTTC.

The gene calls are TRBV12-3 or TRBV12-4 and TRBJ2-5; TRBD1 matches 7 bases. The length of the CDR3 is 13 residues. V lost 6 bases and J lost 4; bases outside the gene matches: 5. CDR3 amino acids: CASRRTGGETQYF. The CDR3 DNA is TGTGCCAGCAGGAGGACAGGAGGAGAGACCCAGTACTTC.

This clone was recorded only once. V usage is TRBV27 and J usage is TRBJ1-2; TRBD1 is a possible D gene (6 bases). This CDR3 has 15 residues. The germline V gene encodes CDR1 MNHEY and CDR2 SMNVEV (reference sequence). Between the trimmed V and J ends, which lost 5 bases and 8 bases, there was a span of 21 bases. The CDR3 is CASSPTGTPLFGYTF. The CDR3, as DNA: TGTGCCAGCAGTCCCACCGGGACACCTCTTTTCGGCTACACCTTC.

This chain links TRBV27 with TRBJ1-1; D gene ambiguous. The CDR3 extends over 11 amino acids. Trimming shortened V by 7 bases and J by 1 base, and 4 bases separated the two germline ends. Germline V gene lookup returns CDR1 MNHEY and CDR2 SMNVEV (reference sequence). The CDR3, as DNA: TGTGCCAGCAAGCGGAACACTGAAGCTTTCTTT. Encoded protein: CASKRNTEAFF.